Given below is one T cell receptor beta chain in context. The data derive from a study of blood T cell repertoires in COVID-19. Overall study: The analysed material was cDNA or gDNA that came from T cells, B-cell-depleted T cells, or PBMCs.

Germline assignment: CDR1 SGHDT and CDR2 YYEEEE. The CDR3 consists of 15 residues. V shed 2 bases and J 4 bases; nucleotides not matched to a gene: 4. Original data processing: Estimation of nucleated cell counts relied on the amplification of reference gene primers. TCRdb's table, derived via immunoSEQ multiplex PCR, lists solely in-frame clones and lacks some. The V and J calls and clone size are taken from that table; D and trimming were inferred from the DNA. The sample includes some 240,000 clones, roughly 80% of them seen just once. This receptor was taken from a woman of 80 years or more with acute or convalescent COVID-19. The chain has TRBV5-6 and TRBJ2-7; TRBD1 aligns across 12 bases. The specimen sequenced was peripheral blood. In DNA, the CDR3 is TGTGCCAGCAGCTTTATGGGACAGGGGGCTTACGAGCAGTACTTC. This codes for CASSFMGQGAYEQYF.